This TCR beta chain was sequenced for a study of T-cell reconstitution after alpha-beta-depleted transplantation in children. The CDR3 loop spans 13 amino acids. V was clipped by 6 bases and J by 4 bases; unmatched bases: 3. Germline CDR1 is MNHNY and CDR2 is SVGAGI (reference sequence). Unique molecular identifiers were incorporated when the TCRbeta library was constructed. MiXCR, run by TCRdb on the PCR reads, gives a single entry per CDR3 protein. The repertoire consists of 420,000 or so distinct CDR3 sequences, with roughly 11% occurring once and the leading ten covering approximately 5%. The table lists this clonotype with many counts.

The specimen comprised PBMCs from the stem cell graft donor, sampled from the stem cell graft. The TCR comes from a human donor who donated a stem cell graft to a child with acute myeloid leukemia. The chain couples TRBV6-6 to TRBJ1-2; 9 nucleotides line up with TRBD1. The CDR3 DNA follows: TGTGCCAGCAGGGACAGGGGAGGCTATGGCTACACCTTC. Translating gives CASRDRGGYGYTF.